The 29 T cell receptor beta chains reported below all come from one sample, sequenced in a study of blood T cells in healthy people across ages. Alongside a J-beta primer mix, a sample-barcoded 5' primer served in a second PCR lasting about 7 to 12 cycles. MiXCR, run by TCRdb on the 5' RACE reads, gives a single entry per CDR3 protein. In the table there are roughly 800,000 distinct CDR3 sequences, about 53% of which are singletons. The sequencing input was blood. The origin of the receptors is a man older than 75 in good health.

Note on this clonotype: Germline and junction disagree at one end, which may indicate a read error. The CDR3 loop reads CAGSLVAGSAYEQYF. In nucleotides, the CDR3 is TGTGCCGGCAGCTTAGTGGCAGGGAGTGCCTACGAGCAGTACTTC. V gene TRBV11-2 combines with J gene TRBJ2-7; the D gene could be TRBD1 or TRBD2 (5 bases each). This CDR3 has 15 residues. Germline-derived CDR1 and CDR2 are SGHAT and FQNNGV.

The chain carries TRBV29-1 and TRBJ2-3; 7 bases align to TRBD2. The CDR3 sequence is 14 residues long. V shed 5 bases, J shed 14 bases, and the junction held 19 bases outside the gene matches. Germline V gene lookup returns CDR1 SQVTM and CDR2 ANQGSEA. The CDR3 bases are TGCAGCGTTTCTACCCTAGCGGAGCACAGATACGCGTATTTT. It yields the protein CSVSTLAEHRYAYF.

The V call is TRBV7-9, the J call TRBJ2-5, with TRBD2 matching over 9 bases. Germline-derived CDR1 and CDR2 are SEHNR and FQNEAQ (reference sequence). Trimming at V came to 5 bases and at J to 11 bases, leaving 21 bases not matched to a gene. The CDR3 totals 17 residues. The CDR3 sequence is CASSPQLGGRGWNEQYF. The CDR3 bases are TGTGCCAGCAGCCCCCAGTTGGGCGGGAGGGGTTGGAATGAGCAGTACTTC. Combining the CDR3 with reference TRBV7-9 and TRBJ2-5 gives the whole variable domain DTGVSQNPRHKITKRGQNVTFRCDPISEHNRLYWYRQTLGQGPEFLTYFQNEAQLEKSRLLSDRFSAERPKGSFSTLEIQRTEQGDSAMYLCASSPQLGGRGWNEQYFGPGTRLLVL.

The rearrangement joins TRBV20-1 to TRBJ2-1; 8 nucleotides match TRBD2. The end of the DNA is better explained by TRBJ2-7, so the J call may be wrong. Germline-derived CDR1 and CDR2 are DFQATT and SNEGSKA (reference sequence). The CDR3 consists of 17 residues. CDR3 amino acids: CSARGTGGTLSYNEQYF. The CDR3 DNA reads TGCAGTGCTAGAGGTACGGGAGGGACCCTCTCCTACAATGAGCAGTACTTC.

The J gene is TRBJ1-4, the V gene TRBV10-3; D is uncertain. Germline CDR1 and CDR2: ENHRY and SYGVKD. This CDR3 is 14 amino acids long. Trimming took off 8 bases at V and 0 bases at J, with 10 bases between the two ends. CDR3 DNA sequence: TGTGCCATCTGGGCAGGAACAACTAATGAAAAACTGTTTTTT. It translates to CAIWAGTTNEKLFF.

This clonotype occurred a few times. This chain uses TRBV5-1 with TRBJ1-6, with a tentative D call TRBD1 (6 bases). This CDR3 is 12 amino acids long. Deletions cut 4 bases from V and 11 bases from J, with 10 bases between. Germline V gene lookup returns CDR1 SGHRS and CDR2 YFSETQ. The CDR3 DNA follows: TGCGCCAGCAGCCTGGACAGAACACCCCTCCACTTT. Amino acids: CASSLDRTPLHF. The whole variable domain, remainder taken from reference TRBV5-1 and TRBJ1-6, is KAGVTQTPRYLIKTRGQQVTLSCSPISGHRSVSWYQQTPGQGLQFLFEYFSETQRNKGNFPGRFSGRQFSNSRSEMNVSTLELGDSALYLCASSLDRTPLHFGNGTRLTVT.

This clonotype was seen once. This chain uses TRBV7-2 with TRBJ1-2; no firm D call. The CDR3 runs to 15 residues. The germline gives CDR1 SGHTA, CDR2 FQGNSA. V lost 5 bases and J lost 4, with 17 bases in between. The CDR3 region has the DNA TGTGCCAGCAGCAGCAGCGCGTTCCCCGGCTATGGCTACACCTTC. Amino acid sequence: CASSSSAFPGYGYTF.

This clonotype has only a few counts. The V gene is TRBV2, the J gene TRBJ1-2; 7 bases agree with TRBD1. V lost 7 bases, J lost 2 bases, and 4 bases stayed unmatched. Germline V gene data show CDR1 as SNHLY and CDR2 as FYNNEI. The CDR3 loop spans 13 amino acids. The CDR3 DNA sequence: TGTGCCAGCAACCCGACAGGGAACTATGGCTACACCTTC. It codes for CASNPTGNYGYTF.

The chain recombines TRBV20-1 with TRBJ1-2, with TRBD1 identical over 12 bases. This CDR3 is built from 15 residues. Germline V CDR1 and CDR2: DFQATT, SNEGSKA (reference sequence). Trimming removed 4 bases from V and 7 bases from J; junction bases left unmatched: 10. CDR3 DNA sequence: TGCAGTGCTAAAGTTCCCGGGACAGGGGGCGGTGGCTACACCTTC. Amino acids: CSAKVPGTGGGGYTF.

In this sample, this clonotype turned up a few times. The chain couples TRBV6-5 to TRBJ2-1; D is ambiguous. This CDR3 region has 16 residues. Trimming pared 0 bases from V and 6 bases from J, leaving 15 bases between. CDR1 MNHEY and CDR2 SVGAGI come from the germline V gene. DNA of the CDR3: TGTGCCAGCAGTTACTCTGGGCAGGTCAATCTCAATGAGCAGTTCTTC. Protein product: CASSYSGQVNLNEQFF.

V is TRBV20-1 and J is TRBJ2-7, with 7 bases fitting TRBD2. V dropped 0 bases and J dropped 2; count of bases not matched to a gene: 7. The CDR3 covers 15 residues. CDR1 is DFQATT and CDR2 is SNEGSKA in the germline V gene (reference sequence). The CDR3 bases are TGCAGTGCTAGAGATCTGGGGGAGGGCCCCTACGAGCAGTACTTC. This gives the protein CSARDLGEGPYEQYF.

The V and J genes are TRBV29-1 and TRBJ2-1; D call uncertain. The CDR3 is 10 amino acids. The V gene lost 5 bases and the J gene lost 8 bases, with 7 bases spanning the gap. Germline-derived CDR1 and CDR2 are SQVTM and ANQGSEA. The CDR3 is CSVTIDEQFF. The CDR3 nucleotides read TGCAGCGTTACTATCGATGAGCAGTTCTTC.

The chain recombines TRBV11-3 with TRBJ2-1; D gene unclear. Germline V gene sequence: CDR1 SGHNT, CDR2 YENEEA. The CDR3 runs 12 residues. V was clipped by 5 bases and J by 9 bases, with 11 bases between them. In nucleotides, the CDR3 is TGTGCCAGCAGCCTCGACTTGACTGAGCAGTTCTTC. As protein: CASSLDLTEQFF.

The CDR3 protein is CASSLAPSGNYNEQFF. The CDR3 nucleotides read TGCGCCAGCAGCTTGGCCCCTAGCGGAAACTACAATGAGCAGTTCTTC. V is TRBV5-1 and J is TRBJ2-1; 7 nucleotides agree with TRBD2. The CDR3 totals 16 residues. From germline, CDR1 is SGHRS and CDR2 YFSETQ. J lost 3 bases, V lost 0 bases, and 6 bases had no gene match.

This clonotype came up a few times. The V call is TRBV27, the J call TRBJ2-5; no clear D. The CDR3 covers 14 residues. CDR1 is MNHEY, CDR2 SMNVEV, per germline (reference sequence). V lost 3 bases, J lost 4 bases, and 12 bases lay in between. DNA of the CDR3: TGTGCCAGCAGTTTTGCCCCCCGGGCAGAGACCCAGTACTTC. The encoded protein is CASSFAPRAETQYF.

The V call is TRBV4-2, the J call TRBJ2-7; D may match TRBD1 or TRBD2 (5 bases each). The V gene lost 1 base and the J gene lost 2 bases, with 12 bases spanning the gap. CDR3 size: 15 residues. From germline, CDR1 is LGHNA and CDR2 YNFKEQ. CDR3 in DNA: TGTGCCAGCAGCCAAGTTGGGGACGCCACCTACGAGCAGTACTTC. Its translation is CASSQVGDATYEQYF.

The rearrangement joins TRBV6-2 or TRBV6-3 to TRBJ2-1; 8 bases fit TRBD2. This CDR3 is 16 amino acids long. V lost 5 bases and J lost 2; bases outside the gene matches: 8. Germline V gene sequence: CDR1 MNHEY, CDR2 SVGEGT. CDR3 sequence reads: CASSRLLAGPYNEQFF. CDR3 DNA: TGTGCCAGCAGTCGCCTCCTAGCGGGCCCCTACAATGAGCAGTTCTTC.

V and J are TRBV5-1 and TRBJ2-7; D uncertain. Per the germline V gene, CDR1 is SGHRS and CDR2 is YFSETQ. The length of the CDR3 is 14 residues. V was cut by 0 bases and J by 0 bases, with 7 bases left in between. The CDR3: CASSLVLSSYEQYF. In nucleotides, the CDR3 is TGCGCCAGCAGCTTGGTTTTGTCCTCCTACGAGCAGTACTTC. Full variable domain (rest looked up from reference TRBV5-1 and TRBJ2-7): KAGVTQTPRYLIKTRGQQVTLSCSPISGHRSVSWYQQTPGQGLQFLFEYFSETQRNKGNFPGRFSGRQFSNSRSEMNVSTLELGDSALYLCASSLVLSSYEQYFGPGTRLTVT.

The chain combines TRBV12-3 or TRBV12-4 with TRBJ1-1; a weak D match, TRBD1 (6 bases). The CDR3 sequence is 13 residues long. The V end lost 4 bases, the J end lost 4 bases, and 10 bases lay between the germline ends. DNA of the CDR3: TGTGCCAGCAGTTATCAGGGGTTCACTGAAGCTTTCTTT. This sequence encodes CASSYQGFTEAFF.

This clonotype was counted a few times. The V and J genes are TRBV3-1 and TRBJ1-2, with 8 nucleotides matching TRBD1. J was trimmed by 8 bases and V by 2 bases; bases with no gene match: 10. Germline assignment: CDR1 LGHDT and CDR2 YNNKEL (reference sequence). The CDR3 runs 15 residues. The CDR3 DNA sequence: TGTGCCAGCAGCCAAACGGGACAGGCATTAGGGGGCTACACCTTC. Its protein is CASSQTGQALGGYTF.

The chain carries TRBV21-1 and TRBJ2-7; the table's TRBD2 call for D was not verified on the DNA. TRBV21-1 is shown as a pseudogene. The CDR3 consists of 15 residues. In DNA form, the CDR3 reads TGTGCCAGCAGCAAAGTGAGGGGCCCGACCTACGAGCAGTACTTC. This gives the protein CASSKVRGPTYEQYF.

The CDR3 bases are TGCAGCGCGGACAGGGGCATTGGCTATGGCTACACCTTC. Its translation: CSADRGIGYGYTF. The gene calls are TRBV29-1 and TRBJ1-2; 9 positions match TRBD1. The V gene's germline CDR1 is SQVTM and CDR2 ANQGSEA. This CDR3 comprises 13 residues. Trimming removed 7 bases from V and 4 bases from J; junction bases left unmatched: 7.

CDR3 DNA sequence: TGTGCCAGCAGCCAAGATTCAGATACGCAGTATTTT. Its protein product is CASSQDSDTQYF. This rearrangement joins TRBV4-2 to TRBJ2-3; D remains ambiguous. V lost 0 bases and J 4 bases, leaving 2 bases between the germline ends. Per germline, CDR1 LGHNA and CDR2 YNFKEQ. This CDR3 comprises 12 residues.

This clonotype has ten or more counts. This sequence joins TRBV29-1 and TRBJ2-5; D is possibly TRBD1 (5 bases). Germline V gene data show CDR1 as SQVTM and CDR2 as ANQGSEA. Trimming removed 3 bases at V and 3 bases at J, with 11 bases between. The CDR3 has 13 residues. The CDR3 region has the DNA TGCAGCGTTGATAGTGGCAGGGAAGAGACCCAGTACTTC. It specifies CSVDSGREETQYF.

The chain combines TRBV4-2 with TRBJ2-5; D possibly corresponds to TRBD1 (6 bases). The CDR3 extends over 14 amino acids. The V and J ends lost 2 bases and 1 base respectively, with 8 bases between them. Per germline, CDR1 LGHNA and CDR2 YNFKEQ. DNA of the CDR3: TGTGCCAGCAGCCAACTAGGGGGCCAAGAGACCCAGTACTTC. Its protein is CASSQLGGQETQYF.

This clonotype was observed once. The rearrangement uses TRBV3-1 and TRBJ2-5; 10 bases fit TRBD1. With the DNA end fitting TRBJ2-7 better, the J assignment may be wrong. CDR1 and CDR2 (germline): LGHDT, YNNKEL (reference sequence). This CDR3 is 14 amino acids long. DNA for the CDR3: TGTGCCAGCAGCGGCCGGGACAGGGGTGGCGAGCAGTACTTC. This codes for CASSGRDRGGEQYF.

This clonotype was picked up a small number of times. This chain links TRBV6-6 with TRBJ2-5; 9 nucleotides agree with TRBD1. Trimming at V came to 6 bases and at J to 3 bases, leaving 8 bases not matched to a gene. The CDR3 has 15 amino acids. Germline V gene sequence: CDR1 MNHNY, CDR2 SVGAGI (reference sequence). CDR3 residues: CASRTTGTGKETQYF. The DNA of the CDR3 is TGTGCCAGCAGGACGACCGGGACAGGGAAAGAGACCCAGTACTTC.

This clonotype has more than one count but fewer than ten. This chain uses TRBV10-3 with TRBJ2-5, with TRBD2 identical over 10 bases. The trim removed 7 bases at V and 3 bases at J, leaving 8 bases unmatched. The CDR3 loop spans 15 amino acids. Per germline, CDR1 ENHRY and CDR2 SYGVKD. The CDR3, as DNA: TGTGCCATCAAGACGGCTAGCGGGAGTGAAGAGACCCAGTACTTC. Encoded protein: CAIKTASGSEETQYF.

The chain joins TRBV2 to TRBJ2-7; D may be TRBD1 or TRBD2 (5 bases each). CDR3 length equals 13 residues. CDR1 and CDR2 (germline): SNHLY, FYNNEI. Trimming cost V 7 bases and J 2 bases, with 12 bases left between them. The CDR3 region is CASITGTPYEQYF. In DNA, the CDR3 is TGTGCCAGCATCACCGGGACCCCCTACGAGCAGTACTTC.